This TCR beta chain was recorded in a study of blood T cell repertoires in COVID-19. Allocation to cohorts depended on clinical history reported by the participants. The method was immunoSEQ multiplex PCR; TCRdb's version includes in-frame clones alone and lacks a portion of them. The sample consists of 350,000 to 400,000 clones, about nine tenths of them appearing once. The CDR3 totals 15 residues. Unmatched junction bases numbered 6, after V lost 5 bases and J lost 0 bases. Germline CDR1 is SGHNT and CDR2 is YENEEA. The TCR originated in a woman between 35 and 50 years old who had been exposed to COVID-19. Sequenced input: PBMCs or T cells enriched from blood (not recorded which). The chain couples TRBV11-3 to TRBJ1-1; 7 nucleotides match TRBD1. CDR3 loop: CASSTQQGMNTEAFF. CDR3 in DNA: TGTGCCAGCAGCACTCAACAGGGGATGAACACTGAAGCTTTCTTT.